Reported below is one T cell receptor beta chain. The target of this receptor is not known. No base qualities exist here, and no much larger clone lies one base off it. This entry comes from a study of cytomegalovirus exposure and HLA in healthy donors (TCRdb year 2017). Notes on the research overall: In an earlier analysis of under 600 of the donors, roughly 300 Gb of sequence data and 90 million to 120 million unique TCR beta sequences from about 179 million T cells were reported. Of the approximately 400 genotyped donors, 75% to 85% were placed in the genetic ancestry cluster associated with self-reported Caucasian donors. High-throughput TCR immunosequencing, statistical association of individual TCRs with disease status, and machine learning were combined to predict cytomegalovirus infection status. Along with the approximately 650-subject first cohort, a separate validation cohort of over a hundred different subjects was used. Rather than using new phenotypic data, the later analysis identified candidate immune exposures from TCR beta sequences and from how often those sequences occurred across donors. An early release that covered fewer than 750 HLA-typed donors contained about 290 gigabases of sequencing data and some 87 million unique TCR sequences. An earlier analysis of about 620 of the donors applied high-throughput TCR beta sequencing to assess whether each TCR beta V gene segment acted as functional or pseudogenic. Typing coverage differed by locus: A, B, C, DRB1 and DQB1 were typed in roughly 629-630 donors, DQA1 in about 500, DPA1 in approximately 600, and DPB1 in 400 to 480. A later genetic analysis used genome-wide SNP genotypes for about 60% of the 666 donors, treating that subset as a discovery cohort. All discovery cohort repertoires had been generated using a single sequencing platform. The study used immunosequencing to profile the T cell repertoires of approximately 630 subjects and linked those repertoires to cytomegalovirus serostatus. The study aimed to test whether signatures of past pathogen exposure could be identified by cataloging public T cell receptors. Roughly five DR-DQ haplotypes were handled as single units for association and clustering, since linkage in the cohort was strong. Alongside the repertoire data, information on donor age, sex, ethnicity and CMV serostatus was compiled. HLA typing covered class I and class II loci at four-digit resolution. A later analysis re-examined previously published TCR beta repertoires from several hundred donors and added high-resolution HLA genotyping to investigate patterns of TCR occurrence. Among roughly 400 genotyped donors of the cohort, an average of roughly 240,000 unique TCR beta nucleotide sequences were sequenced per donor, roughly a sixth of them non-productive. Study-level results and caveats: According to a later analysis, parvovirus B19, influenza, CMV and Epstein-Barr virus appeared linked to several top co-occurrence clusters. A later analysis found that TCR association rates varied across HLA loci, with DRB1 alleles showing the most associated TCRs and HLA-C alleles the fewest. A total of 164 TCR beta chains were listed by the study as associated with cytomegalovirus. HLA typing was unavailable for some donors at each locus, so association tests used only the typed subset. Linkage disequilibrium might explain the correlated functional status among segregating V segments, but an unknown experimental factor could not be ruled out. Compared with the approximately 670-donor mean, donors in an Asian-associated ancestry cluster had fewer N-insertions in productive TCRs, according to a later genetic analysis. For the cohort, immune exposure information was limited to CMV serostatus. Because counts were too low, seventeen rarely observed V segments, including chromosome 9 orphons, were excluded from the earlier analysis of some 540 of the donors. A later analysis found that most CMV-associated TCR beta chains appeared HLA-restricted, with HLA associations seemingly driven largely by CMV exposure. While some public TCRs were present in many individuals, most TCR sequences turned up only very rarely across donors. Because the 87-base-pair reads could not distinguish some IMGT-functional V segments, including TRBV6-2 and TRBV6-3, those segments were excluded. Strong co-occurrence of HLA alleles, especially DR and DQ, made assigning TCR associations to individual alleles difficult. In this cohort, only TCR beta chains were sequenced, and detectable features were limited by the absence of alpha or paired-chain data. The authors suggested that the approach could potentially be generalized to other disease states and immunological phenotypes. Presence/absence analyses assumed roughly uniform sequencing depth across donors, an assumption that may not hold. A further reported finding was that TCR beta sequences accurately predicted the HLA-A and HLA-B alleles for most subjects in the first cohort. In a later analysis, HLA-associated TCR beta chains were found to be more clonally expanded and to have lower generation probabilities than equally common non-associated chains. In a later genetic analysis, a missense DCLRE1C variant was associated with V-gene and J-gene trimming of TCR beta chains, and the association was replicated in an independent cohort. A group of highly shared sequence variants was considered likely to be a technical artifact of the sequencing pipeline. A later analysis associated roughly 17,000 TCR beta sequences with specific HLA alleles at a false discovery rate of 0.05. In vitro tests confirmed that a few of the cytomegalovirus-associated TCR beta chains recognize cytomegalovirus antigens. In an earlier analysis of some 640 of the donors, most TCR beta V segments were observed in productive rearrangements about 87% or about 30% of the time, broadly matching IMGT annotations. The classifier was reported to diagnose cytomegalovirus status with high specificity and sensitivity in both the original cohort and the validation cohort.

The cohort was made up of hundreds of healthy bone marrow donors. All cohort members were sampled while nominally healthy, although unrecorded immune exposures were likely present. The donor was CMV seropositive and was included in the group of almost 300 seropositive cohort members. A peripheral blood sample was collected from each donor, and TCR beta sequencing was performed on peripheral blood mononuclear cells. Genomic DNA extraction from the blood cell samples was performed with the Qiagen DNeasy Blood Extraction Kit. Libraries were prepared through the immunoSEQ multiplex PCR assay. For the multiplex PCR, a mixture combining 60 forward primers for TCR Vbeta segments and 13 reverse primers for TCR Jbeta segments was used. The CDR3 region of rearranged TCR beta genes was amplified from genomic DNA by a multiplex PCR assay. The Illumina HiSeq System was used to sequence the amplified TCR beta libraries as 87-base-pair reads. From the authors' description of their analysis: A later analysis tallied tens of millions of unique TCR beta chains across the roughly 610 repertoires, and about 10 million of those chains were shared by two or more donors. Raw reads were error-corrected and collapsed into unique sequences with a nearest-neighbor algorithm that merged closely related sequences to remove PCR and sequencing errors. Alignment of CDR3 sequences to IMGT reference sequences was used to assign V, D and J gene segments. For a sequence to be retained, a match of at least six nucleotides to both a V gene segment and a J gene segment was required. A rearrangement was called productive if the CDR3 had no stop codons and remained in frame with V and J, and every other rearrangement was called non-productive. Following IMGT convention, CDR3 was defined as the stretch from the second conserved V-encoded cysteine up to the conserved J-encoded phenylalanine. Sequences without an unambiguous match to a single V gene segment were excluded from the earlier analysis of about 640 of the donors. In an earlier analysis of approximately 610 of the donors, V segments were called functional above 56.7% productive rearrangements and were called segregating when the between-donor standard deviation exceeded 5%. A statistical classification framework was developed to diagnose cytomegalovirus status using the catalog of TCR beta chain sequences. V and J gene assignment, in a later analysis, came from comparing TCR nucleotide sequences with IMGT/GENE-DB human TR gene sequences. Using the TCRdist pipeline, a later analysis assigned CDR3 sequences along with most-parsimonious VDJ recombination scenarios. In a later analysis, each TCR beta chain was defined by its CDR3 amino acid sequence together with its V-gene family, and reads lacking a unique V-gene family were excluded. To address suspected cross-contamination and a sequencing artifact, a later analysis removed a few hundred highly shared, low-generation-probability nucleotide sequences. In a later analysis, a clonal expansion index for each public chain was calculated from normalized within-repertoire ranks of inferred template counts. Generation probabilities in a later analysis came from a VDJ recombination model fitted to out-of-frame rearrangements, and those results were checked against IGoR. In a later analysis, TCR-TCR, TCR-HLA and TCR-CMV co-occurrence was scored with hypergeometric tests, and a repertoire-size bias correction was applied to TCR pairs. A later analysis estimated false discovery rates by permuting HLA or CMV assignments 20 times. In a later analysis, co-occurring TCRs were grouped using DBSCAN, with TCRdist sequence similarity added in when clustering inside HLA-allele-positive subsets. Co-occurrence clustering excluded repertoires with fewer than 30,000 or more than 120,000 public chains, plus five with anomalous nucleotide sharing. TCRdb took over this immuneACCESS table, retaining in-frame rearrangements with V and J assigned. Such tables are incomplete; in checked studies, under half of the missing clones stem from an unresolved V gene, and the remainder is unexplained. V and J calls and clone size come straight from that table; D and trimming were deduced from the DNA. In all, the sample holds around 130,000 clones, and 8.5% to 9% of those were seen once. Approximately 6% of the sample belongs to the ten largest clones.

V is reduced by 2 bases and J by 4 bases, leaving a spacing of 8 bases between them. In the germline V gene (reference sequence), CDR1 corresponds to GTSNPN and CDR2 to SVGIG. Measured from the cysteine to the phenylalanine, the CDR3 is 12 residues long. Just the 36-base CDR3 DNA is kept, in frame starting at base 1. The specimen sequenced was PBMCs. This TCR was sampled from a woman in her thirties or forties in good health and CMV-seropositive. The V and J genes are TRBV30 and TRBJ1-2; TRBD1 could be the D gene, as 6 bases match. The bases read TGTGCCTGGAGTCGGACAGTCTATGGCTACACCTTC. Protein translation: CAWSRTVYGYTF.